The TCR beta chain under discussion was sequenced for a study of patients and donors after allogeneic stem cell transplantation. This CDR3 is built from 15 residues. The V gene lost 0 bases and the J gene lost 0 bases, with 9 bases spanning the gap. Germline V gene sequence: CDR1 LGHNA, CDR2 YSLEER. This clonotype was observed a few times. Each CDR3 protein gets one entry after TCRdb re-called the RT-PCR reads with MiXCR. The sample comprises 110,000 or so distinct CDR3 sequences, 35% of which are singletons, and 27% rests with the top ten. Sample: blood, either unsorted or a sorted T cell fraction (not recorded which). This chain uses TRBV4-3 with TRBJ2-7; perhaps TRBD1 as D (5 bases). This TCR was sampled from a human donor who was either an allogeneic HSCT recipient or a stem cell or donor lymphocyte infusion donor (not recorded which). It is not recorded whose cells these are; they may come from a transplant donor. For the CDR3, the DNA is TGCGCCAGCAGCCAAGAGGGGCTGTCCTCCTACGAGCAGTACTTC. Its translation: CASSQEGLSSYEQYF.